This T cell receptor beta chain originates from a study of blood T cells in healthy people across ages. The use of a sample-barcoded 5' primer and a J-beta primer mix characterized a second PCR of roughly 7 to 12 cycles. TCRdb reprocessed the 5' RACE reads with MiXCR, giving one entry per CDR3 protein. The sample gives about 1.4 million distinct CDR3 sequences, approximately 60% of which show up once; over 6.5% is in the top ten. Germline CDR1 and CDR2: SQVTM and ANQGSEA. With 7 bases clipped from V and 6 bases from J, the junction kept 7 bases outside the gene matches. This CDR3 has 13 amino acids. J is TRBJ2-7 and V is TRBV29-1; 12 bases fit TRBD1. The TCR sequence derives from a man between 18 and 29 years old in good health. Input material: blood. The CDR3 is CSAAGTGGSEQYF. The CDR3 DNA sequence: TGCAGCGCCGCCGGGACAGGGGGCTCCGAGCAGTACTTC.